A single sample is the source of the 2 T cell receptor beta chains below, sequenced in a study of cytomegalovirus exposure and HLA in healthy donors. Here immunoSEQ multiplex PCR was the method, and the copy in TCRdb shows in-frame clones only, minus some. The table records 160,000 or so clones, around nine tenths of them present only once. The material sequenced was PBMCs. These TCRs come from a man in his late teens or twenties in good health and CMV-seropositive.

This clone was picked up a small number of times. This chain joins TRBV9 and TRBJ2-7, with a possible D match to TRBD1 (5 bases). Per germline, CDR1 SGDLS and CDR2 YYNGEE. With 4 bases removed from V and 4 bases from J, the gap between germline ends came to 24 bases. The CDR3 length is 17 residues. In DNA, the CDR3 is TGTGCCAGCAGCTCCCCAGAGGTTAGGGCAGGGCGATACGAGCAGTACTTC. It translates to CASSSPEVRAGRYEQYF.

The chain recombines TRBV4-3 with TRBJ1-5; D call uncertain. This CDR3 comprises 15 residues. V was cut by 0 bases and J by 1 base, with 7 bases left in between. Germline V gene sequence: CDR1 LGHNA, CDR2 YSLEER. The CDR3 sequence: CASSQDRGSNQPQHF. The CDR3 DNA is TGCGCCAGCAGCCAAGATCGGGGAAGCAATCAGCCCCAGCATTTT.